This T cell receptor (beta chain) is drawn from a study of CD8+CD57+ T cells in acquired aplastic anemia. Study summary: CD4+ and CD8+ cells, once sorted, gave DNA averaging roughly 3.2 ug. Study-wide points: In common between the patients and the controls were some 29 CD8+ CDR3 sequences. In CD8+ cells, Simpson's diversity showed no significant difference between patients and controls.

The use of genomic DNA as template underpinned the TCR beta VDJ and CDR3 profiling. TCRdb passed the reads through MiXCR, listing each CDR3 protein once. The data contain about 120,000 distinct CDR3 sequences, almost 40% of them seen just once; the ten biggest clones take up approximately 2.6%. The germline gives CDR1 SGHRS, CDR2 YFSETQ. This CDR3 is built from 16 residues. The germline V and J ends were trimmed by 2 bases and 8 bases, with 17 bases remaining between them. This clonotype has only a few counts. Its matching antigen is unknown. Sequencing involved patients with CD8+CD57+ cell expansion previously shown by flow cytometry. At the time of blood sampling, patients had not yet received any therapy.

Sequencing was carried out using sorted CD4+, CD8+, or CD8+CD57+ T cells (not recorded which) from PBMCs. V and J are TRBV5-1 and TRBJ2-6, with TRBD1 as a possible D gene (5 bases). This receptor was taken from a human donor with aplastic anemia. The chain's CDR3 is CASSFIRTGLTNVLTF. In DNA form, the CDR3 reads TGCGCCAGCAGCTTTATCAGAACAGGTCTAACCAACGTCCTGACTTTC.